This TCR beta chain derives from a study of cytomegalovirus exposure and HLA in healthy donors. Study context: Sequencing of approximately 190 million T cells in an earlier analysis found around 120 million unique TCR beta sequences. Caucasian-associated ancestry cluster membership applied to about 80% of around 400 genotyped donors.

Trimming cost V 3 bases and J 0 bases; bases outside gene matches: 8. The CDR3 consists of 18 residues. The germline gives CDR1 PRHDT, CDR2 FYEKMQ (reference sequence). With 60 Vbeta and 13 Jbeta primers, the PCR was carried out. Sequencing was performed with immunoSEQ multiplex PCR; in TCRdb, only in-frame clones are kept and a portion is missing. The sample includes around 170,000 clones, over 80% of them seen just once. The source is a man aged 35-49 years in good health and CMV-seropositive. The sequencing sample was made of PBMCs. This sequence joins TRBV13 and TRBJ1-6; 7 bases match TRBD1. CDR3 residues: CASSFRQGGSSYNSPLHF. CDR3 DNA: TGTGCCAGCAGCTTTCGACAGGGAGGAAGCTCCTATAATTCACCCCTCCACTTT.